These 12 T cell receptor beta chains came from one sample sequenced in a study of Tregs in tolerant kidney transplant recipients. Only in-frame clones appear in the TCRdb table, and some are missing; sequencing was by immunoSEQ multiplex PCR. The data show about 77,000 clones, 95% to 98% seen once. The starting material was CD4+ T cells from blood, obtained before the transplant. These receptors were obtained from a human donor who received a combined kidney and bone marrow transplant.

The chain combines TRBV11-3 with TRBJ2-7; possible D gene TRBD2, 5 bases. The CDR3 consists of 12 residues. The V gene lost 0 bases and the J gene lost 11 bases, with 11 bases spanning the gap. CDR1 SGHNT and CDR2 YENEEA come from the germline V gene. The CDR3 coding sequence is TGTGCCAGCAGCTTAGATCCTAGCAAAGAGTACTTC. Residues: CASSLDPSKEYF.

V and J are TRBV18 and TRBJ2-1; D remains unclear. Germline V gene sequence: CDR1 KGHSH, CDR2 LQKENI. V was clipped by 0 bases and J by 7 bases, with 7 bases between them. This CDR3 spans 13 amino acids. CDR3 bases: TGTGCCAGCTCACCACCCCTGGCTAATGAGCAGTTCTTC. It translates to CASSPPLANEQFF.

J is TRBJ2-7 and V is TRBV6-6, with D perhaps TRBD2 (6 bases). The CDR3 is 14 amino acids. Looked up from germline, CDR1 is MNHNY and CDR2 is SVGAGI (reference sequence). Trimming took 5 bases from V and 3 from J, leaving 14 bases between them. The CDR3 sequence: CASSNWGLFYEQYF. CDR3 DNA: TGTGCCAGCAGTAATTGGGGACTCTTCTACGAGCAGTACTTC.

This rearrangement joins TRBV5-1 to TRBJ2-3; D is perhaps TRBD1 (5 bases). V was cut by 1 base and J by 2 bases, with 8 bases left in between. This CDR3 contains 14 residues. The V gene's germline CDR1 is SGHRS and CDR2 YFSETQ. CDR3 loop: CASSLTGLTDTQYF. Written as DNA, the CDR3 is TGCGCCAGCAGCTTGACAGGTCTCACAGATACGCAGTATTTT.

Notes on this clone: The same CDR3 also results from other DNA sequences found in this sample. This rearrangement joins TRBV5-4 to TRBJ2-3; tentative D call: TRBD2 (5 bases). V lost 2 bases to trimming and J lost 1 base, with 8 bases between them. This CDR3 has 14 amino acids. Germline V gives CDR1 SGHNT, CDR2 YYREEE (reference sequence). Here the CDR3 DNA reads TGTGCCAGCAGCTTAGGACTGGGCACAGATACGCAGTATTTT. Translated, it gives CASSLGLGTDTQYF. The whole variable domain, remainder taken from reference TRBV5-4 and TRBJ2-3, is ETGVTQSPTHLIKTRGQQVTLRCSSQSGHNTVSWYQQALGQGPQFIFQYYREEENGRGNFPPRFSGLQFPNYSSELNVNALELDDSALYLCASSLGLGTDTQYFGPGTRLTVL.

CDR3: CASSHRQGSGELFF. The CDR3, as DNA: TGTGCCAGCAGCCATAGACAGGGATCCGGGGAGCTGTTTTTT. J is TRBJ2-2 and V is TRBV7-3, with TRBD1 matching over 7 bases. CDR1 SGHTA and CDR2 FQGTGA come from the germline V gene. V shed 5 bases and J 6 bases; nucleotides not matched to a gene: 6. The CDR3 is 14 amino acids.

This chain links TRBV4-1 with TRBJ2-1; TRBD1 might be the D (6 bases). This CDR3 region has 16 residues. Trimming removed 5 bases at V and 2 bases at J, with 16 bases between. CDR1 is MGHRA, CDR2 YSYEKL, per germline. The CDR3 nucleotides are TGCGCCAGCAGCTATCACCTAGGGGGTACCTACAATGAGCAGTTCTTC. It specifies CASSYHLGGTYNEQFF.

V usage is TRBV30 and J usage is TRBJ2-3; 10 positions agree with TRBD2. Germline V lookup: CDR1 GTSNPN, CDR2 SVGIG (reference sequence). Germline trimming cut 8 bases from V and 4 bases from J; bases unmatched to any gene: 12. The CDR3 is made up of 15 amino acids. CDR3 DNA: TGTGCCCTCCCCCCCACTAGCGGGGCCCCAGATACGCAGTATTTT. Its protein is CALPPTSGAPDTQYF.

This clone was seen only once. This chain uses TRBV7-9 with TRBJ1-2; D is possibly TRBD1 (6 bases). With 4 bases removed from V and 2 bases from J, the gap between germline ends came to 20 bases. The germline V gene has CDR1 SEHNR and CDR2 FQNEAQ (reference sequence). This CDR3 contains 17 residues. CDR3 coding DNA: TGTGCCAGCAGCTCCGCCAAAACAGGGTTACTCAACTATGGCTACACCTTC. Translation: CASSSAKTGLLNYGYTF.

The J gene is TRBJ2-7, the V gene TRBV18; possible D gene TRBD1, 5 bases. Trimming removed 3 bases at V and 2 bases at J, with 11 bases between. The CDR3 runs to 14 residues. In germline, CDR1 is KGHSH, CDR2 LQKENI. This CDR3 reads CASSPPGSPYEQYF. Here the CDR3 DNA reads TGTGCCAGCTCACCGCCAGGGTCTCCCTACGAGCAGTACTTC.

The gene calls are TRBV5-1 and TRBJ2-7, with TRBD1 matching 8 bases. The V gene end was trimmed by 0 bases and the J gene end by 3 bases; junction bases not matched to a gene: 8. From germline, CDR1 is SGHRS and CDR2 YFSETQ. The CDR3 runs 16 residues. For the CDR3, the DNA is TGCGCCAGCAGCTTGGTTTGGACAGGGAAGGGCTACGAGCAGTACTTC. Protein sequence: CASSLVWTGKGYEQYF.

The count of this clone is one. The V call is TRBV6-5, the J call TRBJ1-6; possible D gene TRBD1, 5 bases. Between the trimmed V and J ends, which lost 8 bases and 9 bases, there was a span of 20 bases. Looked up from germline, CDR1 is MNHEY and CDR2 is SVGAGI. CDR3 size: 15 residues. The CDR3 nucleotides read TGTGCCAGCTCCAAAACGGAGCTTAGGGGTTCACCCCTCCACTTT. Translated, it gives CASSKTELRGSPLHF.